This is a list of T cell receptor beta chains from one sample in a study of cytomegalovirus exposure and HLA in healthy donors. Generated by immunoSEQ multiplex PCR, the TCRdb table keeps only in-frame clones and is missing some. Of fewer than 200,000 clones listed, 71% are singletons. The specimen sequenced was PBMCs. These receptors were taken from a girl aged 10-17 years in good health and CMV-seronegative. Both conserved end residues are part of each CDR3. The D gene is left open where the match is weak. Rows may omit the clone size; those that give it use once, few, many or a size class.

TRBJ2-7 | TRBV7-2 | TRBD2 | . | TGTGCCAGCAGCTTAGATAGGGCGGGGGGGCCTTTCTACGAGCAGTACTTC | CASSLDRAGGPFYEQYF
TRBJ2-7 | TRBV2 | TRBD1 | . | TGTGCCAGCAGTCGGGACAGGGGGTACGAGCAGTACTTC | CASSRDRGYEQYF
TRBJ1-5 | TRBV7-9 | TRBD1 | few | TGTGCCAGCAGCTTACTTGCGGGACAGGGCCAGGCGGAGCCCCAGCATTTT | CASSLLAGQGQAEPQHF
TRBJ2-1 | TRBV4-1 | TRBD1 | . | TGCGCCAGCAGCCTAGACAGGGCCTTCCCCAATGAGCAGTTCTTC | CASSLDRAFPNEQFF
TRBJ2-3 | TRBV7-2 | . | . | TGTGCCAGCAGCCCGCTTGGGGGGATCACAGATACGCAGTATTTT | CASSPLGGITDTQYF
TRBJ2-7 | TRBV5-6 | TRBD1 | . | TGTGCCAGCAGCTCCGGACAGGCAATCTACGAGCAGTACTTC | CASSSGQAIYEQYF
TRBJ1-1 | TRBV7-9 | TRBD1 | . | TGTGCCAGTCAGGGGGCAGGGAACACTGAAGCTTTCTTT | CASQGAGNTEAFF
TRBJ2-7 | TRBV5-1 | TRBD2 | once | TGCGCCAGCAGCCCGGACAGAGGCGGGGGGGCCTACGAGCAGTACTTC | CASSPDRGGGAYEQYF
TRBJ1-2 | TRBV6-5 | TRBD1 | . | TGTGCCAGCAGTTACCGTAAAAAGGGACAGGACTATGGCTACACCTTC | CASSYRKKGQDYGYTF
TRBJ2-3 | TRBV7-2 | TRBD2 | few | TGTGCCAGCATATTAGCGGGGGGGACAGATACGCAGTATTTT | CASILAGGTDTQYF
TRBJ2-1 | TRBV7-6 | . | . | TGTGCCAGCAGCTTAGGCGGGGCCCCTGAGCAGTTCTTC | CASSLGGAPEQFF
TRBJ2-3 | TRBV27 | TRBD2 | few | TGTGCCAGCAGTTCCCTTCAGCGGGGAACCGCACAAGATACGCAGTATTTT | CASSSLQRGTAQDTQYF
TRBJ1-4 | TRBV4-2 | . | many | TGTGCCAGCAGCCAAGTTAAGGATTTGTGGAGGAAACTGTTTTTT | CASSQVKDLWRKLFF
TRBJ2-5 | TRBV9 | . | few | TGTGCCAGCAGCGTAGAAGGCGGGCAAGAGACCCAGTACTTC | CASSVEGGQETQYF
TRBJ2-1 | TRBV11-2 | TRBD2 | . | TGTGCCAGCAGCCCCCTTCGAGGAGCGGGGGGATACAATGAGCAGTTCTTC | CASSPLRGAGGYNEQFF
TRBJ1-1 | TRBV4-1 | . | few | TGCGCCAGCAGCCAAGTGGGAGAGAACACTGAAGCTTTCTTT | CASSQVGENTEAFF
TRBJ1-2 | TRBV29-1 | TRBD1 | . | TGCAGCGCAGGCCTGGCAGGGGGCTATGGCTACACCTTC | CSAGLAGGYGYTF
TRBJ1-2 | TRBV7-6 | . | . | TGTGCCAGCAGCTCCCACATAGCGGGGGATGGCTACACCTTC | CASSSHIAGDGYTF
TRBJ1-2 | TRBV27 | . | . | TGTGCCAGCACTCCCCTCGGACAGCAAGACTATGGCTACACCTTC | CASTPLGQQDYGYTF
TRBJ2-3 | TRBV7-3 | TRBD2 | . | TGTGCCAGCAGCTTACAGCGGGGCCCAGGGGATACGCAGTATTTT | CASSLQRGPGDTQYF